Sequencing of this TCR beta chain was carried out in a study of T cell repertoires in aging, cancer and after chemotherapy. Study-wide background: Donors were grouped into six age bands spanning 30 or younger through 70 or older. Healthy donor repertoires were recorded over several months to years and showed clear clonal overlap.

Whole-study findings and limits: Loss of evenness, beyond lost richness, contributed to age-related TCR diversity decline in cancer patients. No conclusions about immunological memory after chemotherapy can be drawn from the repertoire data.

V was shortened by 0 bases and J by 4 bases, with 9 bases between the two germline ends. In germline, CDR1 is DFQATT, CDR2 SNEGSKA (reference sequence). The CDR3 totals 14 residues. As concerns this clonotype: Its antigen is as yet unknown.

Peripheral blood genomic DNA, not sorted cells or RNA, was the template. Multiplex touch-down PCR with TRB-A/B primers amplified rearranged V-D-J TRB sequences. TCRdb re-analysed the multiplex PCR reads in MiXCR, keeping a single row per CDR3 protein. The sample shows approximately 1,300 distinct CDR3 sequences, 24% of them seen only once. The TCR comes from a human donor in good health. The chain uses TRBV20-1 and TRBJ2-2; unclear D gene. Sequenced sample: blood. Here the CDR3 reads CSARESVFTGELFF. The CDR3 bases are TGCAGTGCTAGAGAATCAGTCTTCACCGGGGAGCTGTTTTTT.